Listed here are 21 T cell receptor beta chains from one sample, sequenced in a study of cytomegalovirus exposure and HLA in healthy donors. Data came from immunoSEQ multiplex PCR; TCRdb stores just in-frame clones and leaves some out. The sample consists of roughly 48,000 clones, 94% of them appearing once. The material sequenced was PBMCs. These receptors came from a young woman in good health and CMV-seropositive.

The chain recombines TRBV18 with TRBJ2-7, with D possibly TRBD1 on 6 matching bases. The V gene's germline CDR1 is KGHSH and CDR2 LQKENI. Trimming pared 3 bases from V and 3 bases from J, leaving 12 bases between. The CDR3 contains 14 residues. Written as DNA, the CDR3 is TGTGCCAGCTCACCGAATGGACAGCTCTACGAGCAGTACTTC. Amino acids: CASSPNGQLYEQYF.

The rearrangement links TRBV18 to TRBJ2-1, with TRBD1 matching 9 bases. CDR1 is KGHSH and CDR2 is LQKENI in the germline V gene. This CDR3 region has 15 residues. Trimming removed 5 bases from V and 4 bases from J; junction bases left unmatched: 6. The CDR3 loop reads CASSLQGAPYNEQFF. The CDR3 region has the DNA TGTGCCAGCTCATTACAGGGGGCGCCGTACAATGAGCAGTTCTTC.

The J gene is TRBJ2-4, the V gene TRBV5-4; 10 bases map to TRBD2. J was trimmed by 8 bases and V by 0 bases; bases with no gene match: 2. CDR3 length equals 14 residues. In germline, CDR1 is SGHNT, CDR2 YYREEE (reference sequence). In DNA form, the CDR3 reads TGTGCCAGCAGCTTGGCAGCGGGAGGGGACATTCAGTACTTC. It specifies CASSLAAGGDIQYF.

The V gene is TRBV9, the J gene TRBJ2-1, with TRBD1 matching 9 bases. CDR1 and CDR2 from the germline V gene are SGDLS and YYNGEE. This CDR3 has 17 amino acids. After removal of 3 bases from V and 7 bases from J, the junction contained 14 bases not matched to a gene. CDR3 protein: CASSANLGQGVLNEQFF. DNA for the CDR3: TGTGCCAGCAGCGCTAACCTGGGACAGGGCGTGTTAAATGAGCAGTTCTTC.

The chain's CDR3 is CASSYSQPGTDTQYF. CDR3 nucleotide sequence: TGTGCCAGCAGTTACTCGCAACCGGGCACAGATACGCAGTATTTT. The V and J genes are TRBV6-5 and TRBJ2-3; D is uncertain. The germline V gene has CDR1 MNHEY and CDR2 SVGAGI. The length of the CDR3 is 15 residues. Trimming removed 0 bases at V and 1 base at J, with 8 bases between.

The chain links TRBV5-1 to TRBJ2-3, with D uncertain. Germline lookup yields CDR1 SGHRS and CDR2 YFSETQ. The CDR3 loop spans 13 amino acids. V lost 0 bases and J 2 bases, leaving 4 bases between the germline ends. CDR3 loop: CASSLDNTDTQYF. The CDR3 nucleotides are TGCGCCAGCAGCTTGGATAACACAGATACGCAGTATTTT. Filled out from reference TRBV5-1 and TRBJ2-3, the complete variable domain reads KAGVTQTPRYLIKTRGQQVTLSCSPISGHRSVSWYQQTPGQGLQFLFEYFSETQRNKGNFPGRFSGRQFSNSRSEMNVSTLELGDSALYLCASSLDNTDTQYFGPGTRLTVL.

The table lists this clone with a count of one. The chain has TRBV6-4 and TRBJ2-1, with 12 bases fitting TRBD1. This CDR3 region has 15 residues. CDR1 and CDR2 from the germline V gene are MRHNA and SNTAGT. J gave up 8 bases and V 2 bases, and 4 bases lay outside the gene matches. The CDR3 nucleotides read TGTGCCAGCAGTGACCGGGGGACAGGGGGCCATGAGCAGTTCTTC. Translated: CASSDRGTGGHEQFF.

The chain carries TRBV27 and TRBJ1-2; 8 bases agree with TRBD1. Germline lookup yields CDR1 MNHEY and CDR2 SMNVEV (reference sequence). This CDR3 comprises 13 residues. With V trimmed by 6 bases and J by 6 bases, 6 bases remained unmatched. Written as DNA, the CDR3 is TGTGCCAGCAGGAAAGGACAGGGAAATGGCTACACCTTC. It translates to CASRKGQGNGYTF.

The V gene is TRBV2, the J gene TRBJ2-7, with D possibly being TRBD2 (5 bases). The CDR3 totals 14 residues. The ends were cut back, 7 bases at V and 2 bases at J, with 15 bases in the middle. Germline CDR1 reads SNHLY; CDR2 reads FYNNEI. The CDR3 sequence: CASTLDGLTYEQYF. The CDR3 DNA follows: TGTGCCAGCACCTTGGACGGACTCACCTACGAGCAGTACTTC.

The rearrangement links TRBV11-3 to TRBJ2-7, with D tentatively TRBD1 (5 bases). CDR1 is SGHNT, CDR2 YENEEA, per germline. Trimming cost V 0 bases and J 3 bases, with 12 bases left between them. This CDR3 has 15 amino acids. For the CDR3, the DNA is TGTGCCAGCAGCTTAGATCAAAGGGGTAACTACGAGCAGTACTTC. Amino acid sequence: CASSLDQRGNYEQYF.

The genes are TRBV25-1 and TRBJ2-5, with no clear D. CDR1 and CDR2 from the germline V gene are MGHDK and SYGVNS. The CDR3 spans 14 residues. The V and J ends lost 8 bases and 4 bases respectively, with 17 bases between them. The chain's CDR3 is CASSLGIVGETQYF. CDR3 bases: TGTGCCAGCTCGCTAGGAATAGTCGGAGAGACCCAGTACTTC. The full variable domain, its missing parts supplied by reference TRBV25-1 and TRBJ2-5, is EADIYQTPRYLVIGTGKKITLECSQTMGHDKMYWYQQDPGMELHLIHYSYGVNSTEKGDLSSESTVSRIRTEHFPLTLESARPSHTSQYLCASSLGIVGETQYFGPGTRLLVL.

The chain combines TRBV15 with TRBJ2-1; 12 bases are shared with TRBD2. CDR1 is LNHNV and CDR2 is YYDKDF in the germline V gene (reference sequence). The length of the CDR3 is 17 residues. Unmatched junction bases numbered 5, after V lost 5 bases and J lost 0 bases. DNA of the CDR3: TGTGCCACCAGCGGCTGGACTAGCGGGGACTCCTACAATGAGCAGTTCTTC. It translates to CATSGWTSGDSYNEQFF. Filled out from reference TRBV15 and TRBJ2-1, the complete variable domain reads DAMVIQNPRYQVTQFGKPVTLSCSQTLNHNVMYWYQQKSSQAPKLLFHYYDKDFNNEADTPDNFQSRRPNTSFCFLDIRSPGLGDTAMYLCATSGWTSGDSYNEQFFGPGTRLTVL.

This rearrangement joins TRBV5-6 to TRBJ1-2, with D possibly being TRBD1 (5 bases). CDR1 and CDR2 from the germline V gene are SGHDT and YYEEEE. The V end was cut by 4 bases, the J end by 8 bases, with 21 bases between. This CDR3 contains 15 residues. The CDR3 coding sequence is TGTGCCAGCAGCCCGAATTTACGGGGGAGACCGGGCTACACCTTC. This translates into CASSPNLRGRPGYTF.

V gene TRBV28 combines with J gene TRBJ2-3, with 7 bases that match TRBD1. The germline V gene has CDR1 MDHEN and CDR2 SYDVKM. The CDR3 runs to 15 residues. J was trimmed by 2 bases and V by 5 bases; bases with no gene match: 7. The CDR3 DNA is TGTGCCAGCAGTAAACCGGGACAGTTCACAGATACGCAGTATTTT. It specifies CASSKPGQFTDTQYF.

The chain joins TRBV6-1 to TRBJ2-5, with D possibly TRBD1 on 5 matching bases. This CDR3 region has 15 residues. CDR1 and CDR2 from the germline V gene are MNHNS and SASEGT. V was cut by 1 base and J by 5 bases, with 14 bases left in between. For the CDR3, the DNA is TGTGCCAGCAGTGAAGGATGGCGGACAATGGAGACCCAGTACTTC. This codes for CASSEGWRTMETQYF.

The chain combines TRBV30 with TRBJ2-7; tentatively, D is TRBD2 (6 bases). Trimming took off 3 bases at V and 5 bases at J, with 11 bases between the two ends. The germline V gene has CDR1 GTSNPN and CDR2 SVGIG (reference sequence). The CDR3 runs to 12 residues. The CDR3 sequence is CAWRGLADEQYF. The CDR3 region has the DNA TGTGCCTGGAGGGGACTGGCCGACGAGCAGTACTTC.

The V gene is TRBV7-3, the J gene TRBJ2-1; possible D gene TRBD2, 6 bases. The germline V and J ends were trimmed by 5 bases and 5 bases, with 16 bases remaining between them. Germline-derived CDR1 and CDR2 are SGHTA and FQGTGA. The CDR3 has 15 residues. The CDR3 here is CASSPTGVKDNEQFF. The DNA of the CDR3 is TGTGCCAGCAGCCCCACGGGGGTAAAAGACAATGAGCAGTTCTTC.

This chain uses TRBV9 with TRBJ2-7; 7 bases align to TRBD1. The V and J ends lost 0 bases and 1 base, in that order; junction bases with no gene match: 4. This CDR3 has 15 amino acids. Per the germline V gene, CDR1 is SGDLS and CDR2 is YYNGEE. CDR3 region: CASSVGGTESYEQYF. CDR3 nucleotide sequence: TGTGCCAGCAGCGTAGGTGGGACAGAATCCTACGAGCAGTACTTC.

This chain links TRBV6-1 with TRBJ1-2; D is unclear. Trimming cost V 2 bases and J 3 bases, with 13 bases left between them. The CDR3 runs 15 residues. Germline CDR1 MNHNS, CDR2 SASEGT. CDR3 region: CASSEQAGAYYGYTF. CDR3 nucleotides: TGTGCCAGCAGTGAACAGGCCGGTGCGTACTATGGCTACACCTTC.

The chain employs TRBV2 and TRBJ2-7; tentative D call: TRBD1 (5 bases). Germline-derived CDR1 and CDR2 are SNHLY and FYNNEI. The germline V and J ends were trimmed by 3 bases and 2 bases, with 8 bases remaining between them. This CDR3 contains 13 residues. CDR3 bases: TGTGCCAGCAGTGACCCAGGGACCTACGAGCAGTACTTC. This translates into CASSDPGTYEQYF.

V gene TRBV15 combines with J gene TRBJ2-7, with a tentative D call TRBD2 (5 bases). V was cut by 0 bases and J by 6 bases, with 15 bases left in between. Germline loops: CDR1 LNHNV, CDR2 YYDKDF (reference sequence). CDR3 length equals 15 residues. The CDR3 bases are TGTGCCACCAGCAGAGAACGGCTAGCCCGGGTCGAGCAGTACTTC. Translated, it gives CATSRERLARVEQYF.